This T cell receptor beta chain was captured by sequencing in a study of blood T cell repertoires in COVID-19. J gave up 7 bases and V 5 bases, and 4 bases lay outside the gene matches. The CDR3 covers 12 residues. Per the germline V gene, CDR1 is SGHAT and CDR2 is FQNNGV. In the original analysis: By means of reference gene primer amplification, nucleated cell counts were estimated. Profiled with immunoSEQ multiplex PCR; TCRdb holds only in-frame clones, not every one. V and J calls and clone size follow that table, whereas D and trimming were derived from the DNA. Altogether about 140,000 clones are present, 70% to 80% being singletons, with the ten largest covering approximately 16%.

The J gene is TRBJ1-2, the V gene TRBV11-2; 7 bases map to TRBD1. This TCR was sampled from a man aged 50-59 years with acute or convalescent COVID-19. Sequenced material: peripheral blood. The CDR3 loop reads CASSMTGSGYTF. CDR3 DNA sequence: TGTGCCAGCAGCATGACAGGGTCTGGCTACACCTTC.